Each of the 24 T cell receptor beta chains below was sequenced from the same sample in a study of human CD8 memory T cell subsets. Generation of TCR beta libraries used UMI-labeled 5' RACE. TCRdb re-called the 5' RACE reads and gives one entry per CDR3 protein, without DNA. The sample includes about 17,000 distinct CDR3 sequences. The sequenced sample consisted of CD8+ stem-like memory T cells (TSCM and TCM) sorted from PBMCs. The subset: stem-like memory CD8 T cells (TSTEM), CCR7+ PD-1- TIGIT-. These TCRs come from a human donor in good health.

CDR3 protein: CATSRESGASTDTQYF. The genes are TRBV15 and TRBJ2-3. The germline V gene has CDR1 LNHNV and CDR2 YYDKDF (reference sequence). The CDR3 spans 16 residues.

The gene calls are TRBV29-1 and TRBJ2-7; lacking DNA, the TRBD1 call made by TCRdb goes unchecked. Germline CDR1 SQVTM, CDR2 ANQGSEA. The CDR3 is made up of 13 amino acids. The CDR3 spells CSVGTGGSYEQYF.

The chain uses TRBV2 and TRBJ2-1; the D call of TRBD2 rests on TCRdb alone, since no DNA is present to check it. The germline V gene encodes CDR1 SNHLY and CDR2 FYNNEI. The CDR3 spans 17 residues. The CDR3 here is CASSAPTSGGSYNEQFF.

The CDR3 loop reads CASGPLSGEQYF. This rearrangement joins TRBV7-6 to TRBJ2-7; TCRdb picks TRBD2, but there is no DNA to check that call. Per germline, CDR1 SGHVS and CDR2 FNYEAQ. The CDR3 runs to 12 residues.

V gene TRBV29-1 combines with J gene TRBJ2-7; the D gene TCRdb calls, TRBD2, cannot be checked with no DNA. Germline CDR1 is SQVTM and CDR2 is ANQGSEA. The CDR3 loop spans 12 amino acids. The CDR3 sequence: CSVEDGSYEQYF.

V gene TRBV24-1 combines with J gene TRBJ2-3; as DNA is missing, the TRBD2 call by TCRdb cannot be tested. Germline V gene sequence: CDR1 KGHDR, CDR2 SFDVKD. The CDR3 covers 17 residues. CDR3 loop: CATRTILAGNETDTQYF.

J is TRBJ2-7 and V is TRBV19; TCRdb returns TRBD1, unconfirmable since there is no DNA. Looked up from germline, CDR1 is LNHDA and CDR2 is SQIVND (reference sequence). The CDR3 spans 13 residues. The CDR3 protein is CASSTGVFSEQYF. The whole variable domain, filled in from reference TRBV19 and TRBJ2-7, reads DGGITQSPKYLFRKEGQNVTLSCEQNLNHDAMYWYRQDPGQGLRLIYYSQIVNDFQKGDIAEGYSVSREKKESFPLTVTSAQKNPTAFYLCASSTGVFSEQYFGPGTRLTVT.

V and J are TRBV25-1 and TRBJ1-2; TCRdb proposes TRBD1, but this gene call is untestable without DNA. Germline loops: CDR1 MGHDK, CDR2 SYGVNS. The CDR3 extends over 13 amino acids. The CDR3 reads CASRGGRIYGYTF.

The rearrangement uses TRBV6-5 and TRBJ2-7; checking the TCRdb D call of TRBD1 is not possible without DNA. CDR1 is MNHEY and CDR2 is SVGAGI in the germline V gene. This CDR3 has 15 amino acids. This CDR3 is CASSYSGQAPEEQYF.

This clonotype counts as medium-sized by frequency. The V and J genes are TRBV28 and TRBJ2-5. The CDR3 runs 14 residues. Germline CDR1 MDHEN, CDR2 SYDVKM. The CDR3 sequence is CASSFIQDQETQYF. Filled out from reference TRBV28 and TRBJ2-5, the complete variable domain reads DVKVTQSSRYLVKRTGEKVFLECVQDMDHENMFWYRQDPGLGLRLIYFSYDVKMKEKGDIPEGYSVSREKKERFSLILESASTNQTSMYLCASSFIQDQETQYFGPGTRLLVL.

J is TRBJ1-4 and V is TRBV7-2. In germline, CDR1 is SGHTA, CDR2 FQGNSA. The CDR3 consists of 15 residues. CDR3 sequence reads: CASSLEEGPNEKLFF.

The J gene is TRBJ2-1, the V gene TRBV12-3 or TRBV12-4; TCRdb indicates TRBD2, and absent DNA this call remains unverified. The CDR3 has 14 amino acids. The CDR3 reads CASTYGLAGGGQFF.

J is TRBJ2-3 and V is TRBV29-1; TCRdb calls TRBD1, which cannot be checked without DNA. CDR1 is SQVTM and CDR2 is ANQGSEA in the germline V gene. This CDR3 comprises 13 residues. CDR3 amino acids: CSVEVGGSDTQYF.

The genes are TRBV9 and TRBJ2-7. From germline, CDR1 is SGDLS and CDR2 YYNGEE. The CDR3 totals 13 residues. This chain's CDR3 is CASSVRSDQEQYF.

The chain carries TRBV15 and TRBJ1-2; TCRdb gives TRBD1 as the D gene, but with no DNA this cannot be confirmed. The CDR3 runs 20 residues. Looked up from germline, CDR1 is LNHNV and CDR2 is YYDKDF (reference sequence). CDR3 sequence: CATSRDLVRDDFPGNYGYTF.

The rearrangement joins TRBV13 to TRBJ2-7. This CDR3 has 13 amino acids. The germline V gene has CDR1 PRHDT and CDR2 FYEKMQ (reference sequence). CDR3 in amino acids: CASSAEDLGEQYF.

V and J are TRBV25-1 and TRBJ2-7. Germline CDR1 MGHDK, CDR2 SYGVNS. The CDR3 is 11 amino acids. The CDR3 region is CASSESGEQYF.

The chain is built from TRBV27 and TRBJ1-1; TCRdb's assignment of TRBD1 cannot be checked, as there is no DNA. This CDR3 region has 15 residues. Per germline, CDR1 MNHEY and CDR2 SMNVEV (reference sequence). This CDR3 is CASSGIQGAISEAFF.

The V call is TRBV6-2 or TRBV6-3, the J call TRBJ2-7. Germline V gene lookup returns CDR1 MNHEY and CDR2 SVGEGT. The CDR3 runs to 12 residues. CDR3 in amino acids: CASSYPVVEQYF.

The chain couples TRBV6-5 to TRBJ1-2. Germline V lookup: CDR1 MNHEY, CDR2 SVGAGI. The CDR3 sequence is 14 residues long. CDR3 protein: CASSYSGGAQGYTF.

This chain connects TRBV4-1 to TRBJ2-7; no DNA is available, so the TRBD2 call from TCRdb remains unchecked. CDR3 size: 15 residues. CDR1 and CDR2 (germline): MGHRA, YSYEKL. The CDR3 sequence: CASSQSSGVSYEQYF.

The chain recombines TRBV9 with TRBJ1-5. The CDR3 totals 13 residues. Germline V gives CDR1 SGDLS, CDR2 YYNGEE. CDR3 sequence reads: CASSASLAQPQHF.

This clonotype ranks as medium-sized in terms of frequency. This chain joins TRBV29-1 and TRBJ2-5; the D call from TCRdb, TRBD2, cannot be confirmed without DNA. Germline CDR1 reads SQVTM; CDR2 reads ANQGSEA. There are 16 residues in the CDR3. The chain's CDR3 is CSVAPSSSGRVETQYF.

J is TRBJ1-1 and V is TRBV5-1; there is no DNA to check the TCRdb D call of TRBD1. The CDR3 is made up of 13 amino acids. Germline V gene lookup returns CDR1 SGHRS and CDR2 YFSETQ. The CDR3 region is CASSLTGATEAFF. Looking up the rest from reference TRBV5-1 and TRBJ1-1 gives the full variable domain: KAGVTQTPRYLIKTRGQQVTLSCSPISGHRSVSWYQQTPGQGLQFLFEYFSETQRNKGNFPGRFSGRQFSNSRSEMNVSTLELGDSALYLCASSLTGATEAFFGQGTRLTVV.